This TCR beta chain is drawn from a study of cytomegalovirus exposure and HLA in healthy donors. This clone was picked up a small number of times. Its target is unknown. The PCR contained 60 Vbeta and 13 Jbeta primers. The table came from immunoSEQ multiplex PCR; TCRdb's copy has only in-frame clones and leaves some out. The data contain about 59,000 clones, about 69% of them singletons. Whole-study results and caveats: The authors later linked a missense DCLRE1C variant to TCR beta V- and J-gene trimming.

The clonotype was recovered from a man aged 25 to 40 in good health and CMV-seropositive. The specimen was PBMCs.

The CDR3 region has the DNA TGTGCCAGCAGCACAGGACTAGCGGGGCAGTTCTTC. Its translation: CASSTGLAGQFF. The chain combines TRBV2 with TRBJ2-1, with 11 bases matching TRBD2. CDR1 is SNHLY and CDR2 is FYNNEI in the germline V gene. The CDR3 totals 12 residues. V was clipped by 6 bases and J by 12 bases; unmatched bases: 4.